This T cell receptor beta chain was obtained from a study of cytomegalovirus exposure and HLA in healthy donors (TCRdb year 2017). Looking at the study overall: In an earlier analysis of some 550 of the donors, 276 Gb of sequence data and 117 million unique TCR beta sequences from roughly 190 million T cells were reported. In a later genetic analysis, genome-wide SNP genotypes for about three fifths of the 666 donors were used, and that subset was treated as a discovery cohort. The study aimed to test whether signatures of past pathogen exposure could be identified by cataloging public T cell receptors. Typing coverage differed by locus: A, B, C, DRB1 and DQB1 were typed in roughly 620-630 donors, DQA1 in 522, DPA1 in around 600, and DPB1 in just under 490. Donor age, sex, ethnicity and CMV serostatus were compiled alongside the repertoire data. An early release that covered roughly 600 HLA-typed donors contained approximately 300 gigabases of sequencing data and 85 million to 100 million unique TCR sequences. Along with the roughly 700-subject first cohort, a separate validation cohort of over a hundred different subjects was used. Because of strong linkage in the cohort, roughly five DR-DQ haplotypes were treated as single units for association and clustering. Among 398 genotyped donors of the cohort, an average of approximately 240,000 unique TCR beta nucleotide sequences was sequenced per donor, of which approximately 18% were non-productive. The T cell repertoires of about 700 subjects were profiled by immunosequencing and related to cytomegalovirus serostatus. Both class I and class II loci were covered by HLA typing, at four-digit resolution. To decide whether each TCR beta V gene segment behaved as functional or pseudogenic, an earlier analysis of some 600 of the donors relied on high-throughput TCR beta sequencing. Of the roughly 430 genotyped donors, approximately 83% fell in the genetic ancestry cluster associated with self-reported Caucasian donors. The study combined high-throughput TCR immunosequencing, statistical association of individual TCRs with disease status, and machine learning to predict cytomegalovirus infection status. Every repertoire in the discovery cohort had been generated on one and the same sequencing platform. Rather than drawing on any new phenotypic data, the later analysis identified candidate immune exposures from TCR beta sequences and the way those sequences occurred across donors. A later analysis re-analyzed previously published TCR beta repertoires from approximately 700 donors and added high-resolution HLA genotyping to study TCR occurrence patterns. Summary of the overall study and its limitations: Sequencing depth was assumed to be roughly uniform across donors in the presence/absence analyses, though that assumption may not hold. A total of some 180 TCR beta chains were listed by the study as associated with cytomegalovirus. Strong co-occurrence of HLA alleles, especially DR and DQ, made assigning TCR associations to individual alleles difficult. According to the authors, the approach could potentially be generalized to other disease states and immunological phenotypes. An association between a missense DCLRE1C variant and V-gene and J-gene trimming of TCR beta chains was found in a later genetic analysis and replicated in an independent cohort. A later analysis found that most CMV-associated TCR beta chains appeared HLA-restricted, with HLA associations seemingly driven largely by CMV exposure. In this cohort, only TCR beta chains were sequenced, and detectable features were limited by the absence of alpha or paired-chain data. Some IMGT-functional V segments, including TRBV6-2 and TRBV6-3, could not be distinguished by the 87-base-pair reads and were therefore excluded. A further reported finding was that TCR beta sequences accurately predicted the HLA-A and HLA-B alleles for most subjects in the first cohort. Because HLA typing was unavailable for some donors at each locus, only the typed subset was used in association tests. The only immune exposure information available for the cohort was CMV serostatus. Linkage disequilibrium might explain the correlated functional status among segregating V segments, but an unknown experimental factor could not be ruled out. Most TCR sequences were observed very rarely across donors, whereas some public TCRs were present in many individuals. In a later analysis, TCR association rates were found to vary across HLA loci, with the most associated TCRs seen for DRB1 alleles and the fewest for HLA-C alleles. In a later genetic analysis, fewer N-insertions in productive TCRs were reported among donors in an Asian-associated ancestry cluster than the roughly 700-donor mean. In both the original and validation cohorts, the classifier was reported to diagnose cytomegalovirus status with high specificity and sensitivity. In a later analysis, several top co-occurrence clusters were reported to appear linked to parvovirus B19, influenza, CMV and Epstein-Barr virus. A later analysis found that HLA-associated TCR beta chains were more clonally expanded and had lower generation probabilities than equally common non-associated chains. The earlier analysis of approximately 590 of the donors excluded about 16 rarely observed V segments, including chromosome 9 orphons, because counts were too low. A group of highly shared sequence variants was considered likely to be a technical artifact of the sequencing pipeline. Broadly in line with IMGT annotations, most TCR beta V segments showed up in productive rearrangements about 87% or about 30% of the time in an earlier analysis of several hundred of the donors. A few of the identified cytomegalovirus-associated TCR beta chains were confirmed in vitro to be specific for cytomegalovirus antigens. In a later analysis, 15,000 to 20,000 TCR beta sequences were associated with specific HLA alleles at a false discovery rate of 0.05.

The cohort was made up of about 670 healthy bone marrow donors. At the time of sampling, every cohort member was nominally healthy, though immune exposures that went unrecorded were likely present. The donor was CMV seronegative and belonged to the group of 380 or so seronegative cohort members. A peripheral blood sample was collected from each donor, and TCR beta sequencing was performed on peripheral blood mononuclear cells. The Qiagen DNeasy Blood Extraction Kit was used to extract genomic DNA from the blood cell samples. Via the germline V gene, CDR1 is SGDLS and CDR2 YYNGEE. Between the V and J ends, shortened by 0 bases and 4 bases respectively, the junction contains 10 bases. Including the terminal cysteine and phenylalanine, the CDR3 comprises 15 residues. Only CDR3 DNA is held: 45 bases, read in frame from base 1. On this clone: Its specific antigen is unknown. The sample contains more than one DNA sequence encoding this CDR3.

Library creation used the immunoSEQ multiplex PCR assay. For the multiplex PCR, a mixture combining 60 forward primers for TCR Vbeta segments and 13 reverse primers for TCR Jbeta segments was used. The CDR3 region of rearranged TCR beta genes was amplified from genomic DNA with a multiplex PCR assay. On the Illumina HiSeq System, the amplified TCR beta libraries were sequenced as 87-base-pair reads. In the authors' own workflow: Across the 670 or so repertoires, a later analysis counted tens of millions of unique TCR beta chains, about 10 million of which were shared by at least two donors. Raw reads were error-corrected and collapsed into unique sequences with a nearest-neighbor algorithm that merged closely related sequences to remove PCR and sequencing errors. Alignment of CDR3 sequences to IMGT reference sequences was used to assign V, D and J gene segments. For a sequence to be retained, a match of at least six nucleotides to both a V gene segment and a J gene segment was required. A rearrangement was called productive if the CDR3 had no stop codons and remained in frame with V and J, and every other rearrangement was called non-productive. Following IMGT convention, CDR3 was defined as the stretch from the second conserved V-encoded cysteine up to the conserved J-encoded phenylalanine. In an earlier analysis of roughly 580 of the donors, sequences lacking an unambiguous match to a single V gene segment were excluded. In an earlier analysis of about 590 of the donors, a V segment was called functional when productive rearrangements were above 56.7%, and segregating when the standard deviation between donors exceeded 5%. To diagnose cytomegalovirus status from the catalog of TCR beta chain sequences, a statistical classification framework was built. A later analysis assigned V and J genes by comparing TCR nucleotide sequences with IMGT/GENE-DB human TR gene sequences. The TCRdist pipeline was used in a later analysis to assign CDR3 sequences and most-parsimonious VDJ recombination scenarios. A later analysis defined each TCR beta chain by its CDR3 amino acid sequence plus V-gene family, and excluded reads lacking a unique V-gene family. To address suspected cross-contamination and a sequencing artifact, a later analysis removed over 500 highly shared, low-generation-probability nucleotide sequences. In a later analysis, a clonal expansion index for each public chain was calculated from normalized within-repertoire ranks of inferred template counts. A later analysis computed generation probabilities with a VDJ recombination model fitted to out-of-frame rearrangements, and checked the results against IGoR. In a later analysis, hypergeometric tests were used to score TCR-TCR, TCR-HLA and TCR-CMV co-occurrence, with a repertoire-size bias correction applied to TCR pairs. In a later analysis, false discovery rates were estimated by permuting HLA or CMV assignments 20 times. In a later analysis, co-occurring TCRs were grouped with DBSCAN, and TCRdist sequence similarity was added when clustering was performed within HLA-allele-positive subsets. For co-occurrence clustering, repertoires with fewer than 30,000 or more than 120,000 public chains were excluded, along with five or six repertoires with anomalous nucleotide sharing. This is the immuneACCESS table as TCRdb keeps it, with only in-frame sequences that have V and J called. A part of the clones is gone; compared with another copy, unresolved V genes explain less than half, and the rest is unexplained. V and J calls and clone size follow that table, whereas D and trimming were derived from the DNA. The sample's table lists a count of some 150,000 clones. The ten largest clonotypes hold roughly 2.5% of the sample.

The sequenced material came from PBMCs. This chain is built from TRBV9 and TRBJ2-2; TRBD1 is perhaps the D gene, given 5 matching bases. The TCR comes from a man aged 40-49 years in good health and CMV-seronegative. The sequenced DNA is TGTGCCAGCAGCGTAGGGCAGGGAACCACCGGGGAGCTGTTTTTT. Its translation is CASSVGQGTTGELFF.